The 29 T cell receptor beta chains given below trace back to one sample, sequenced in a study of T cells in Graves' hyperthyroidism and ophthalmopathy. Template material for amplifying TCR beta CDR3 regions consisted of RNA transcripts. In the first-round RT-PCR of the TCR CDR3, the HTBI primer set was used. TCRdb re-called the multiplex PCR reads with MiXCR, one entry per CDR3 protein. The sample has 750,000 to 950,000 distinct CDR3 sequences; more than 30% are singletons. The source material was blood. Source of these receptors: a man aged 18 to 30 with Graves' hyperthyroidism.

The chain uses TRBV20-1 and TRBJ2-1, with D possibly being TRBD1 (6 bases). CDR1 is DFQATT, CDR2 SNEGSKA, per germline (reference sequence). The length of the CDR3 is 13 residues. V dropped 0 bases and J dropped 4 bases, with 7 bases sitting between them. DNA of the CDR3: TGCAGTGCTAGAGAGGACAGATACAATGAGCAGTTCTTC. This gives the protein CSAREDRYNEQFF.

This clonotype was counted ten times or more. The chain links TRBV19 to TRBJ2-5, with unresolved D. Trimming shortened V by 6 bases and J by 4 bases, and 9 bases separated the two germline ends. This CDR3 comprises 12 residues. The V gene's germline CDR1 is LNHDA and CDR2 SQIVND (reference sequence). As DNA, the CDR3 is TGTGCCAGTAGATCAATAGGAGAGACCCAGTACTTC. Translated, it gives CASRSIGETQYF. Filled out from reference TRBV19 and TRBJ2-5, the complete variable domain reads DGGITQSPKYLFRKEGQNVTLSCEQNLNHDAMYWYRQDPGQGLRLIYYSQIVNDFQKGDIAEGYSVSREKKESFPLTVTSAQKNPTAFYLCASRSIGETQYFGPGTRLLVL.

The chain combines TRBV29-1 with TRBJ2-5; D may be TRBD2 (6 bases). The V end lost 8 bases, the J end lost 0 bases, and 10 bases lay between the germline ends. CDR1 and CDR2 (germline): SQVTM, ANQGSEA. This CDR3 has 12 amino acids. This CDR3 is CSPRDYQETQYF. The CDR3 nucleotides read TGCAGCCCCCGGGACTACCAAGAGACCCAGTACTTC.

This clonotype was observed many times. The chain's CDR3 is CSVDDSIMNTEAFF. The CDR3 DNA sequence: TGCAGCGTTGATGACAGTATAATGAACACTGAAGCTTTCTTT. The chain couples TRBV29-1 to TRBJ1-1; possibly TRBD1 for D (5 bases). Germline V gene lookup returns CDR1 SQVTM and CDR2 ANQGSEA. Between the trimmed V and J ends, which lost 3 bases and 0 bases, there was a span of 11 bases. The CDR3 spans 14 residues.

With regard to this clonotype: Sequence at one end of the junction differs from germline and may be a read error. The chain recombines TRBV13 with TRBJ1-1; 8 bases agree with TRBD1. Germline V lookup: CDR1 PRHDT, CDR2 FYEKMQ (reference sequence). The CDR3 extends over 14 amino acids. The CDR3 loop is CASSFGNSVDRGPF. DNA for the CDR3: TGTGCCAGCAGCTTCGGAAACTCGGTCGACAGGGGACCCTTT.

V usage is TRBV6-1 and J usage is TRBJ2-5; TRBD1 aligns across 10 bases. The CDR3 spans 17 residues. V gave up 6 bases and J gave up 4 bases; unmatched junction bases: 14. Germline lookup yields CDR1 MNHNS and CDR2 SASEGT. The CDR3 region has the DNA TGTGCCAGCAGCCCGACCGGACAGGGGGGGTTTCGAGAGACCCAGTACTTC. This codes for CASSPTGQGGFRETQYF.

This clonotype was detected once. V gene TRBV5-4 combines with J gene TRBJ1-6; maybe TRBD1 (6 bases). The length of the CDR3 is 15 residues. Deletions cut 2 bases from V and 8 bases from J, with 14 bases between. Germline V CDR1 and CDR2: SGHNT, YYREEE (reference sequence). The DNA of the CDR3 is TGTGCCAGCAGCTTAGACAGGACGGTCGATTCACCCCTCCACTTT. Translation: CASSLDRTVDSPLHF.

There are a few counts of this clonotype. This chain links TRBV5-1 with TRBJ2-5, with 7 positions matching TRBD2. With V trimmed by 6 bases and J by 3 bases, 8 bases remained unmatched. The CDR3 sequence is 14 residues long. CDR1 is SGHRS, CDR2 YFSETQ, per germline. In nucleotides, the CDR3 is TGCGCCAGCACGCTCGGGCTAGCGGAAGAGACCCAGTACTTC. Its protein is CASTLGLAEETQYF.

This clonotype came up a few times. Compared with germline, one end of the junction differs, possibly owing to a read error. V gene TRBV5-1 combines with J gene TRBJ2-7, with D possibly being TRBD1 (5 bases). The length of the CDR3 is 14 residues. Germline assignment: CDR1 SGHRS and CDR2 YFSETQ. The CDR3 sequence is CASSLVGQTYEQYF. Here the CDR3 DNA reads TGTGCCAGCAGCTTGGTTGGACAAACCTACGAGCAGTACTTC.

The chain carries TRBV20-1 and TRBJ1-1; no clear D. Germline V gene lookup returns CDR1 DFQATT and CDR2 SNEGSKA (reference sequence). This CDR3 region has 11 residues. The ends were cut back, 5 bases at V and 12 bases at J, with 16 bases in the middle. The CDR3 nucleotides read TGCAGTGCTTCATCTTCCGGGGAACCTTTCTTT. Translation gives CSASSSGEPFF.

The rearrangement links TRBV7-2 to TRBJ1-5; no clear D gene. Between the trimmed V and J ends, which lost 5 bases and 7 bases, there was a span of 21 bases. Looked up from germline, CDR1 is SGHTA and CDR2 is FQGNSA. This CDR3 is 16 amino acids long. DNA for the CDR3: TGTGCCAGCAGCCAAGAGTTAGGGAATGGTGTGCAGCCCCAGCATTTT. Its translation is CASSQELGNGVQPQHF.

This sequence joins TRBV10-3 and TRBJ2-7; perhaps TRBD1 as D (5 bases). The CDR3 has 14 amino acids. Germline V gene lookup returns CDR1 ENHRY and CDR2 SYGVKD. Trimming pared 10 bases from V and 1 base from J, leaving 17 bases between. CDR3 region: CATTSLRGSYEQYF. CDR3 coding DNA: TGTGCCACAACTTCGTTAAGGGGTTCCTACGAGCAGTACTTC.

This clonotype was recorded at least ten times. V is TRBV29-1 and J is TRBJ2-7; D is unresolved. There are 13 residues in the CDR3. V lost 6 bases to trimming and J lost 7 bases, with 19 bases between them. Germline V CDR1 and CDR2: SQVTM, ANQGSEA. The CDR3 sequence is CSVRPGPLSEQYF. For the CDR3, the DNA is TGCAGCGTAAGACCGGGTCCCTTGAGTGAGCAGTACTTC.

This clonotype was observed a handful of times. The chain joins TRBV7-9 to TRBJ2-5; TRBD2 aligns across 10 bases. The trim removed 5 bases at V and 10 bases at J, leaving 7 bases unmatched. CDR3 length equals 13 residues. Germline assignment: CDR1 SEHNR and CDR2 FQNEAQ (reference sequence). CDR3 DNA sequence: TGTGCCAGCAGCCGGGATTCTAGCGGGAGCCAGTACTTC. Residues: CASSRDSSGSQYF.

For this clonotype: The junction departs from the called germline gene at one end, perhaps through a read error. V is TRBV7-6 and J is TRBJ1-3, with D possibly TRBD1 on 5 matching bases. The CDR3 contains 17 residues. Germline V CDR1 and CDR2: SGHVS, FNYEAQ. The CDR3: CASSPRGGDLPGNIIYF. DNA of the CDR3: TGTGCCAGCAGCCCGAGAGGAGGGGACCTCCCTGGAAACATCATATATTTT.

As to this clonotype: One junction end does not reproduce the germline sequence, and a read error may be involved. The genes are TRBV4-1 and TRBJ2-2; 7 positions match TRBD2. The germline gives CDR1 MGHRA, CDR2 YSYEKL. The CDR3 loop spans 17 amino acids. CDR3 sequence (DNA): TGTGCCAGCAGCCAAGAAGGCGGCGGGAGATCCACCGGGGAGCTGTTTTTT. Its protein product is CASSQEGGGRSTGELFF.

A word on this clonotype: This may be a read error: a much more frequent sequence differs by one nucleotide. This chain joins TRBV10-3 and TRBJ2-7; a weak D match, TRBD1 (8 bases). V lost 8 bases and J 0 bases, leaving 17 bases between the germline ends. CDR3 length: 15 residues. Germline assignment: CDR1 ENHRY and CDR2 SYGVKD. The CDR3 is CAIGGGQAVSYEQYF. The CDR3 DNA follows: TGTGCCATCGGGGGGGGACAGGCCGTCTCCTACGAGCAGTACTTC.

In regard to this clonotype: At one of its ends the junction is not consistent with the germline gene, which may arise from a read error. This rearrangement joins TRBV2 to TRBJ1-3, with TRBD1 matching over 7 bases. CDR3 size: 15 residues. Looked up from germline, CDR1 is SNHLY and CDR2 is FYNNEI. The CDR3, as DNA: TGTGCCAGCAGGGAAGACAGGGACTCTGGAAACACCATATATTTT. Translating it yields CASREDRDSGNTIYF.

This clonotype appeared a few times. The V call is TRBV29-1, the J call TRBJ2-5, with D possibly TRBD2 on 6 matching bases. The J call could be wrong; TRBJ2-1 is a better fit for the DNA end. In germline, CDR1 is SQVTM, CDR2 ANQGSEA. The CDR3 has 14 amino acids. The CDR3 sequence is CSAGLGGRYNEQFF. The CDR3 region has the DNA TGCAGCGCCGGGTTGGGAGGACGCTACAATGAGCAGTTCTTC.

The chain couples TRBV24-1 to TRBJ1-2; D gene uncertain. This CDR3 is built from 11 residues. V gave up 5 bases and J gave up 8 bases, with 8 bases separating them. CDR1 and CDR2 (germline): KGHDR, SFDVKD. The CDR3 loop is CATSGAEGYTF. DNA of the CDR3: TGTGCCACCAGTGGGGCTGAGGGCTACACCTTC.

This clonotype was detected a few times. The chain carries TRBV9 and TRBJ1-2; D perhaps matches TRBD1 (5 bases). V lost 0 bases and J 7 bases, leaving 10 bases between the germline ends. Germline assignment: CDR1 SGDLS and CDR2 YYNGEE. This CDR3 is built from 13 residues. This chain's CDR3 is CASSVVQGIGYTF. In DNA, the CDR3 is TGTGCCAGCAGCGTAGTGCAGGGAATTGGCTACACCTTC.

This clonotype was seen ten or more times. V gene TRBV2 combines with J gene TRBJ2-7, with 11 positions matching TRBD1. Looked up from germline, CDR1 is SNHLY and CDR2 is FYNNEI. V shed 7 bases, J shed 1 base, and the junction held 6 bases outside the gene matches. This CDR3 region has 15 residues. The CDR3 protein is CASKGQGAASYEQYF. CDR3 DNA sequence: TGTGCCAGCAAAGGACAGGGGGCAGCGTCCTACGAGCAGTACTTC.

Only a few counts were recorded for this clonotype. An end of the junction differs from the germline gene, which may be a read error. The CDR3 DNA reads as TGCGCCAGCAGTCAAGCCGGGATGTCGAACACTGAAGCTTTCTTT. Its translation: CASSQAGMSNTEAFF. The chain uses TRBV4-3 and TRBJ1-1; D gene uncertain. This CDR3 comprises 15 residues. Germline V CDR1 and CDR2: LGHNA, YSLEER.

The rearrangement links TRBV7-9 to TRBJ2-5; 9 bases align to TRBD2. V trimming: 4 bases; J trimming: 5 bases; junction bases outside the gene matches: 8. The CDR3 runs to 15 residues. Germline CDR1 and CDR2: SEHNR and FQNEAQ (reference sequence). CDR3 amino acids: CASSSTSGDVETQYF. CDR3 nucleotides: TGTGCCAGCAGCTCGACTAGCGGCGATGTGGAGACCCAGTACTTC.

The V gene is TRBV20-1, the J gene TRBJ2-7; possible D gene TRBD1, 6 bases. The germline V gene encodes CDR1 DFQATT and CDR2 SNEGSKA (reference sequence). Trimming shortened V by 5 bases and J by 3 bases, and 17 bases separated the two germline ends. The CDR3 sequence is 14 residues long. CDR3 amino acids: CSAPTGSSFYEQYF. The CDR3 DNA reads TGCAGTGCTCCAACAGGGTCCAGTTTCTACGAGCAGTACTTC.

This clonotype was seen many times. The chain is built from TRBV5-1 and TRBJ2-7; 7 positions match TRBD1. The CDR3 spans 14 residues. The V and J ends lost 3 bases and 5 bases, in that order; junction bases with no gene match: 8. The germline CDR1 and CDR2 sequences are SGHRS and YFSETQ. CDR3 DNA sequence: TGCGCCAGCAGCTCTAGACAGGGCCGCGACGAGCAGTACTTC. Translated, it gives CASSSRQGRDEQYF.

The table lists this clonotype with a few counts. The CDR3 DNA reads as TGTGCCAGCAGCTTAGACGGGGCTAGCGGGACGATCACCGGGGAGCTGTTTTTT. Translating gives CASSLDGASGTITGELFF. The chain has TRBV7-9 and TRBJ2-2; 9 nucleotides agree with TRBD2. Germline values: CDR1 SEHNR, CDR2 FQNEAQ (reference sequence). Trimming removed 1 base from V and 4 bases from J; junction bases left unmatched: 10. This CDR3 has 18 amino acids.

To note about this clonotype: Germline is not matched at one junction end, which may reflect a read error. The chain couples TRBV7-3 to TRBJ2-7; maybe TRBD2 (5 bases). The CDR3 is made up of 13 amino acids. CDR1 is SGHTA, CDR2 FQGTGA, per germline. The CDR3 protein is CASSVGLSYEQCF. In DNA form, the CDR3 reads TGTGCCAGCAGCGTAGGACTGTCCTACGAGCAGTGCTTC.

The CDR3 here is CASSQVIGDSYEQYF. For the CDR3, the DNA is TGTGCCAGCAGCCAAGTAATAGGGGACTCCTACGAGCAGTACTTC. V usage is TRBV3-1 and J usage is TRBJ2-7; D is possibly TRBD1 (5 bases). Germline V gene data show CDR1 as LGHDT and CDR2 as YNNKEL (reference sequence). Trimming took off 1 base at V and 0 bases at J, with 10 bases between the two ends. The CDR3 consists of 15 residues.